This TCR beta chain came from a study of CD8 T cells in ankylosing spondylitis. Broader study findings: Ankylosing spondylitis blood seemed to carry a telltale TCR beta motif made of under ten highly homologous variants. There was reportedly significant enrichment of clones that were disease-linked in matched ankylosing spondylitis synovial fluid. Prior literature has documented some motif variants in synovial fluid and blood from reactive arthritis.

TCR beta libraries were made by quantitative 5'-RACE with molecular barcodes. TCRdb itself ran the 5' RACE reads through MiXCR, one entry per CDR3 protein. Here the sample spans about 240,000 distinct CDR3 sequences, 8% to 9.5% being singletons. This clonotype was observed at least ten times. Its antigen is not identified. The CDR3 runs to 18 residues. Germline CDR1 reads MNHEY; CDR2 reads SMNVEV (reference sequence). Losses at the gene ends were 2 bases for V and 2 bases for J; bases not matched to a gene: 8. The chain recombines TRBV27 with TRBJ2-1, with 11 bases lining up with TRBD2. The sample comprised blood, either unsorted or a sorted T cell fraction (not recorded which). This receptor was identified in a male donor with ankylosing spondylitis or in good health (not recorded which). Here the CDR3 reads CASSLRLAGGSPYNEQFF. CDR3 nucleotide sequence: TGTGCCAGCAGTTTAAGGCTAGCGGGAGGATCCCCCTACAATGAGCAGTTCTTC.